This TCR beta chain was recorded in a study of shared clonotypes between healthy human individuals. Overall study context: Three plates were used per donor for CD4 naive, three for CD4 memory, two for CD8 naive and one for CD8 memory.

Data came from immunoSEQ multiplex PCR; TCRdb stores just in-frame clones and leaves some out. The sample has about 2.4 million clones; around nine tenths are singletons. Findings and caveats of the study: Read depth was anticipated to influence clonotype sharing among donors.

Regarding this clone: No antigen is known for it.

Germline V gives CDR1 SEHNR, CDR2 FQNEAQ (reference sequence). V shed 5 bases and J 0 bases; nucleotides not matched to a gene: 8. This CDR3 region has 18 residues. Material for sequencing was naive CD4+ T cells sorted from blood. Stated subset: CD45RA+ positively selected. The chain uses TRBV7-9 and TRBJ2-6; TRBD1 matches 9 bases. The receptor was derived from a man aged 18 to 29 in good health. Here the CDR3 reads CASSLSGTGFSGANVLTF. Here the CDR3 DNA reads TGTGCCAGCAGCCTCTCCGGGACAGGGTTCTCTGGGGCCAACGTCCTGACTTTC.